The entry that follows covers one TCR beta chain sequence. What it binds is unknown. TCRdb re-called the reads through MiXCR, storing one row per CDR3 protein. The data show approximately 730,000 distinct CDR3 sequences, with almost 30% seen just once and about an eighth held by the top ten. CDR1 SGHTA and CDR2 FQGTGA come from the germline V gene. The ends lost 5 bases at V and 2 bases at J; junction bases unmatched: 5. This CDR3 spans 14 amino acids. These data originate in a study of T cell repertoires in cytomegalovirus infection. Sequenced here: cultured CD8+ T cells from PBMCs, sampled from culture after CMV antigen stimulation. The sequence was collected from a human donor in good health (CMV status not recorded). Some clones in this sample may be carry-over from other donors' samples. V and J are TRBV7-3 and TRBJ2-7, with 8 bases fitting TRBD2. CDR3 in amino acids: CASSSSGDAYEQYV. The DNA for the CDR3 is TGTGCCAGCAGCAGTAGCGGGGACGCCTACGAGCAGTACGTC.